Below, one T cell receptor beta chain is given with its context. This record belongs to a study of cytotoxic CD8 clonotypes in ibrutinib-treated CLL. The CDR3 sequence is 14 residues long. V lost 3 bases, J lost 2 bases, and 1 base stayed unmatched. Germline V gives CDR1 ENHRY, CDR2 SYGVKD. Measured with immunoSEQ multiplex PCR; TCRdb has only the in-frame clones, and not every one. The table records about 4,200 clones, around 83% of them present only once. This TCR derives from a human donor with chronic lymphocytic leukemia. This rearrangement joins TRBV10-3 to TRBJ2-7; TRBD1 matches at 10 bases. Sequencing was performed on PBMCs, taken before ibrutinib treatment. The CDR3 DNA sequence: TGTGCCATCAGTGAAGGACAGGGGGCCTACGAGCAGTACTTC. Its protein is CAISEGQGAYEQYF.